Listed below are T cell receptor beta chains from one sample, sequenced in a study of blood T cells in healthy people across ages. One entry per CDR3 protein, called by TCRdb with MiXCR from the 5' RACE reads. Of 850,000 to 1,000,000 distinct CDR3 sequences detected, roughly 47% appear once; the ten largest clones hold 20% to 25%. Specimen: blood. All receptors derive from a woman in her sixties in good health. The CDR3 runs from the conserved cysteine through the conserved F or W. D genes are given only for firm matches. Size tells how often a clone was seen (once, few, many) or the class of an expanded clone, and some rows leave it out.

d_call: .
v_call: TRBV7-9
clone_size: few
j_call: TRBJ1-2
cdr3_aa: CASSLVQHGYTF
cdr3_nt: TGTGCCAGCAGCTTAGTACAACATGGCTACACCTTC

d_call: TRBD2
v_call: TRBV12-3/TRBV12-4
clone_size: few
j_call: TRBJ2-7
cdr3_aa: CASSWGLGQYF
cdr3_nt: TGTGCCAGCAGTTGGGGACTAGGGCAGTACTTC

d_call: .
v_call: TRBV11-2
clone_size: .
j_call: TRBJ1-2
cdr3_aa: CASSLLTGRYGYTF
cdr3_nt: TGTGCCAGCAGCCTCCTTACAGGGCGGTATGGCTACACCTTC

d_call: .
v_call: TRBV7-2
clone_size: few
j_call: TRBJ2-4
cdr3_aa: CASSLGVSKQYF
cdr3_nt: TGTGCCAGCAGCTTAGGGGTCTCCAAGCAGTACTTC

d_call: .
v_call: TRBV6-5
clone_size: .
j_call: TRBJ2-3
cdr3_aa: CASMPLGSSTDTQYF
cdr3_nt: TGTGCCAGCATGCCCTTGGGCTCGAGCACAGATACGCAGTATTTT

d_call: .
v_call: TRBV13
clone_size: few
j_call: TRBJ2-5
cdr3_aa: CASSRPAKGVEQYF
cdr3_nt: TGTGCCAGCAGCCGACCCGCTAAGGGCGTAGAGCAGTACTTC

d_call: TRBD2
v_call: TRBV15
clone_size: few
j_call: TRBJ2-7
cdr3_aa: CATSSGRANFYEQYF
cdr3_nt: TGTGCCACCAGCAGCGGGAGGGCGAATTTCTACGAGCAGTACTTC

d_call: TRBD1
v_call: TRBV4-3
clone_size: .
j_call: TRBJ2-5
cdr3_aa: CASSQDRGRRQETQYF
cdr3_nt: TGCGCCAGCAGCCAAGACAGGGGGCGCCGGCAAGAGACCCAGTACTTC

d_call: .
v_call: TRBV7-2
clone_size: few
j_call: TRBJ1-4
cdr3_aa: CASSPSRGYDEKLFF
cdr3_nt: TGTGCCAGCAGCCCCAGTCGGGGGTATGATGAAAAACTGTTTTTT

d_call: .
v_call: TRBV27
clone_size: .
j_call: TRBJ2-2
cdr3_aa: CASSPGRELFF
cdr3_nt: TGTGCCAGCAGCCCCGGCCGGGAGCTGTTTTTT

d_call: TRBD2
v_call: TRBV6-1
clone_size: .
j_call: TRBJ2-3
cdr3_aa: CATIQGTSGIRSTDTQYF
cdr3_nt: TGTGCCACCATACAGGGGACTAGCGGGATACGAAGCACAGATACGCAGTATTTT

d_call: .
v_call: TRBV30
clone_size: .
j_call: TRBJ2-4
cdr3_aa: CAWSGDLQGNIQYF
cdr3_nt: TGTGCCTGGAGCGGGGACCTCCAGGGCAACATTCAGTACTTC

d_call: TRBD1
v_call: TRBV20-1
clone_size: few
j_call: TRBJ2-1
cdr3_aa: CSAKGQGKWPRSSVNEQFF
cdr3_nt: TGCAGTGCTAAGGGACAGGGGAAGTGGCCTAGATCATCCGTCAATGAGCAGTTCTTC

d_call: .
v_call: TRBV27
clone_size: few
j_call: TRBJ2-3
cdr3_aa: CASSLFSQVGDTQYF
cdr3_nt: TGTGCCAGCAGTTTATTCAGCCAGGTCGGAGATACGCAGTATTTT

d_call: TRBD1
v_call: TRBV7-2
clone_size: .
j_call: TRBJ2-7
cdr3_aa: CASRRPGQGSYEQYF
cdr3_nt: TGTGCCAGCAGACGCCCGGGACAGGGTTCCTACGAGCAGTACTTC

d_call: .
v_call: TRBV7-2
clone_size: few
j_call: TRBJ2-7
cdr3_aa: CASSDGPGRYEQYF
cdr3_nt: TGTGCCAGCAGCGACGGGCCAGGCCGATACGAGCAGTACTTC

d_call: .
v_call: TRBV6-6
clone_size: few
j_call: TRBJ2-6
cdr3_aa: CASSYSRPSGANVLTF
cdr3_nt: TGTGCCAGCAGTTACTCGAGGCCCTCTGGGGCCAACGTCCTGACTTTC

d_call: .
v_call: TRBV11-3
clone_size: .
j_call: TRBJ1-5
cdr3_aa: CASSLENMGPGGQPQHF
cdr3_nt: TGTGCCAGCAGCTTAGAGAACATGGGACCAGGCGGTCAGCCCCAGCATTTT

d_call: .
v_call: TRBV4-1
clone_size: many
j_call: TRBJ2-3
cdr3_aa: CASSLPEDTQYF
cdr3_nt: TGCGCCAGCAGCTTACCTGAGGATACGCAGTATTTT

d_call: .
v_call: TRBV28
clone_size: .
j_call: TRBJ2-3
cdr3_aa: CASNSPPGADTQYF
cdr3_nt: TGTGCCAGCAATTCACCGCCCGGAGCGGATACGCAGTATTTT

d_call: .
v_call: TRBV4-1
clone_size: .
j_call: TRBJ1-6
cdr3_aa: CASSHLPRPSYNSPLHF
cdr3_nt: TGCGCCAGCAGCCACCTGCCCAGACCCTCCTATAATTCACCCCTCCACTTT

d_call: TRBD1
v_call: TRBV7-2
clone_size: few
j_call: TRBJ2-7
cdr3_aa: CASSLVRGLSYEQYF
cdr3_nt: TGTGCCAGCAGCTTGGTAAGGGGGCTTTCCTACGAGCAGTACTTC